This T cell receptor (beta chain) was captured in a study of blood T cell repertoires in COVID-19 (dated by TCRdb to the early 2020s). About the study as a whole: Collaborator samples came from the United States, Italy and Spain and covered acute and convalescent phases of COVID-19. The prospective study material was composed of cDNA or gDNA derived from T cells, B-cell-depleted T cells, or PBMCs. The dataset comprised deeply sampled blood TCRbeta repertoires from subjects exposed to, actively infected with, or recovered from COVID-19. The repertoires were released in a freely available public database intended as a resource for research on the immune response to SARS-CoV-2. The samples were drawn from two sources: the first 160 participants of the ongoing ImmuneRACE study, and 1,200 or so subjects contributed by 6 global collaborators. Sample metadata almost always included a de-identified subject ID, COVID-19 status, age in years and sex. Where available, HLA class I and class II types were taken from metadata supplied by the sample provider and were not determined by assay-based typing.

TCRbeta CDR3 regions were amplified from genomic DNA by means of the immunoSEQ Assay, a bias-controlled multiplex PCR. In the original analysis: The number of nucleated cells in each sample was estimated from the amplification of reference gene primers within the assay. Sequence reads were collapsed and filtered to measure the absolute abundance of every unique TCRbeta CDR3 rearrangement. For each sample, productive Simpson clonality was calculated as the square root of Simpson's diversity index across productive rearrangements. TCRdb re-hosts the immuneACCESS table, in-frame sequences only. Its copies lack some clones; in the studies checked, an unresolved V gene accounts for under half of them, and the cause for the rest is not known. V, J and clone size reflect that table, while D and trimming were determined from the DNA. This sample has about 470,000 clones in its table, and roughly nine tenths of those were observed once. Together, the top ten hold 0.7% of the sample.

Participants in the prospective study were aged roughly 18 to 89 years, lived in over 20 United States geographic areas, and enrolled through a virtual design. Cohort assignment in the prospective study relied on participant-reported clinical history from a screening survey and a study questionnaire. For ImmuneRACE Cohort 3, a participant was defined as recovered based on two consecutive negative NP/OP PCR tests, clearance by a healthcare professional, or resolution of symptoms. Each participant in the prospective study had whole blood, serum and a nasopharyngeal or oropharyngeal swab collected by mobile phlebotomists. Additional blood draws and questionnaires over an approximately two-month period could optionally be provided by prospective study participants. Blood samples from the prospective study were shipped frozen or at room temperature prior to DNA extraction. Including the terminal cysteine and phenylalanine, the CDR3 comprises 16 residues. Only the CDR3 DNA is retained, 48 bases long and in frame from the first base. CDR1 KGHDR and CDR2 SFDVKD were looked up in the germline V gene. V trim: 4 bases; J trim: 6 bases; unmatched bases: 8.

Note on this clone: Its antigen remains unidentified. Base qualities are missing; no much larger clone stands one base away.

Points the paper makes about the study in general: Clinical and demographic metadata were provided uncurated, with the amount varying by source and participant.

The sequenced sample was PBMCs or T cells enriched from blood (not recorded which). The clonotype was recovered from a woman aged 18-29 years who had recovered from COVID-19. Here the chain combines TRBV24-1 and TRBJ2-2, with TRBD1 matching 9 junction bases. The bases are TGTGCCACCAGTGACCCTCGACAGGGGGTCCCCGGGGAGCTGTTTTTT. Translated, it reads CATSDPRQGVPGELFF.